This TCR beta chain was captured by sequencing in a study of identical twins. TCRdb redid the calling of the 5' RACE reads with MiXCR, one entry per CDR3 protein. The sample holds 1.5 million to 2 million distinct CDR3 sequences, about 31% seen once. This clonotype was seen at least ten times. Its specificity is unknown. V lost 5 bases to trimming and J lost 0 bases; unmatched junction nucleotides: 6. Germline lookup yields CDR1 MNHEY and CDR2 SMNVEV (reference sequence). The CDR3 consists of 15 residues. There were only healthy Caucasians among the donors. Broader study findings: Compared with unrelated sharing, twin-shared out-of-frame alpha sequences had more low-probability sequences. Insertions ran lower in abundant cord blood beta clonotypes, though not in memory repertoires.

The rearrangement uses TRBV27 and TRBJ2-7, with TRBD1 matching over 8 bases. The TCR sequence derives from a newborn girl in good health. Input material: cord blood. In DNA form, the CDR3 reads TGTGCCAGCAGTCCGGACAGGGCGAGCTCCTACGAGCAGTACTTC. Protein product: CASSPDRASSYEQYF.